The TCR beta chain under discussion was sequenced for a study of shared clonotypes between healthy human individuals (TCRdb year 2020). For the study in its entirety: Three men and two women, aged 18 to 49 years, made up the cohort. For each donor, CD4 naive and CD4 memory were each given three plates, CD8 naive was given two plates, and CD8 memory was given one plate. To estimate repertoire size and how much clonotypes are shared between individuals, the study performed deep sequencing of blood TCR repertoires from a few healthy adults. To increase sequencing depth and limit assay-specific biases, TCR repertoire library preparation and sequencing were carried out by different laboratories using diverse techniques. Each donor's leukapheresis produced roughly between roughly 0.85 and 9.5 billion PBMCs.

The donors were healthy, HIV-negative adults who had no recently reported acute infections or vaccinations. Every donor was a Caucasian adult living in Nashville, Tennessee, USA. CD4+ T cells were enriched by magnetic negative selection, after which naive cells were positively selected on CD45RA and the negative fraction was taken as the memory subset. Blood was collected by leukapheresis, and PBMCs were isolated by Ficoll-Histopaque density gradient centrifugation and then cryopreserved in liquid nitrogen vapor phase. Analytical flow cytometry was used to check the purity and quantity of each magnetically sorted T cell population. Genomic DNA was isolated from every sorted fraction and measured by UV absorbance on a Nanodrop 2000c. General study outcomes and caveats: Sharing across four donors was observed for roughly 5% of naive CD4, 3.5% of naive CD8, about 2.3% of memory CD4, and about 0.4% of memory CD8 clonotypes. Because the study included a small number of donors, the genetic and exposure-history diversity represented was limited. Sampling was restricted to blood, and TCR repertoires in tissue are likely to differ from TCR repertoires in blood. Compared with non-shared clonotypes, clonotypes shared by all four sorted-subset donors had higher generation probabilities. Based on pairwise subsampling, the degree of clonotype sharing among donors was expected to be affected by sequencing depth. Rarefaction of sorted-subset datasets indicated incomplete sequencing despite the large sequencing depth. Estimated clonotype richness was generally larger for naive than for memory subsets.

To note about this clone: The antigen it binds to is not known. Base qualities are not recorded, but no much larger clone differs from it by a single base.

The CDR3, cysteine through phenylalanine, is 14 amino acids long. Here the CDR3 DNA is all that survives: 42 bases in frame from base 1. The V end loses 2 bases and the J end loses 7 bases, and a stretch of 11 bases separates them. The germline V gene supplies CDR1 LGHNA and CDR2 YSLEER. TCR CDR3 regions were amplified from genomic DNA by multiplex PCR using the deep immunoSEQ assay. For each cell subset, the extracted genomic DNA was distributed evenly across all wells of several immunoSEQ 96-well plates, and each plate served as one replicate. For sorted subsets, each replicate PCR was loaded with 200 ng genomic DNA, equivalent to some 31,000 T cell genomes. Purified libraries were quantified with a Qubit 3.0 fluorometer, sized on a Bioanalyzer 2100, and re-quantified with the KAPA Library Quantification kit. A separate single-read 150-cycle Illumina NextSeq 550 flow cell was used to sequence each immunoSEQ 96-well plate. The paper's processing steps were these. Because the immunoSEQ output included only junctional sequences and no quality scores, the filtering could not be the same as the filtering used for full-length reads. To assign V/J genes and CDR3, sequences were annotated using PyIR, a Python wrapper for IgBLAST v1.9, with IMGT germline references. Reads were filtered out if the reads had weak V/J assignments (E-value above 1e-6), no CDR3, stop codons, out-of-frame junctions, or ambiguous translated residues. V3J clonotypes were defined as sequences sharing an identical inferred V gene, J gene, and CDR3 amino acid sequence. To compute the percentage overlap between repertoires, the number of shared unique clonotypes was divided by the size of the smaller repertoire. Three approaches were used to assess repertoire richness: RTK rarefaction, the Chao1 estimator, and Recon v2.1 estimates of unobserved clonotypes. OLGA was used to compute generation probabilities for all TCRbeta clonotypes that the gDNA method yielded from a few donors. As stored in TCRdb, this immuneACCESS dataset retains in-frame rearrangements with V and J assigned. A fraction of the clones does not appear; measured against another copy, unresolved V genes explain less than half of the discrepancy, and the remainder lacks a known reason. The DNA was the basis for D and trimming; V, J and clone size are from that table. Across this sample there are millions of clones, with over 85% seen only once. 0.13% to 0.15% of the sample lies in the top ten.

The rearranged segments are TRBV4-3 and TRBJ2-2; a weak D assignment points to TRBD2 (5 bases agree). The clonotype was recovered from a man in his late teens or twenties in good health. Sequencing was carried out using naive CD4+ T cells sorted from blood. The sample's cell subset or site, from its label and the paper: CD45RA+ positively selected. The CDR3: CASSQNQRNGELFF. In nucleotides, the sequence is TGCGCCAGCAGCCAAAATCAGCGGAACGGGGAGCTGTTTTTT.